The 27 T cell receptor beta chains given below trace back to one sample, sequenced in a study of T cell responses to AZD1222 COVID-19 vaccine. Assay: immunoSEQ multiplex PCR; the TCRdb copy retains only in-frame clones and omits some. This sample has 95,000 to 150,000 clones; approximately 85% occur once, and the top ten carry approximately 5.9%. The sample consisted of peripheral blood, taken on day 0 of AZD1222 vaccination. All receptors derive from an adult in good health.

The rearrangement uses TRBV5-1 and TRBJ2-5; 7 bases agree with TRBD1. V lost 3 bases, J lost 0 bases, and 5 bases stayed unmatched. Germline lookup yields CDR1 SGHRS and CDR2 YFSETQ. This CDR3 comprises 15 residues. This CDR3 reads CASSSGTAYQETQYF. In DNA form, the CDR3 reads TGCGCCAGCAGCTCCGGGACAGCGTACCAAGAGACCCAGTACTTC.

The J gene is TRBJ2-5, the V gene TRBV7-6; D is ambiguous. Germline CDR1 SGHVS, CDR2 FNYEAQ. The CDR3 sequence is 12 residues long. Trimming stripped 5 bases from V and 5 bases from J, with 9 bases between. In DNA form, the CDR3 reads TGTGCCAGCAGCGATCTCGGGGAGACCCAGTACTTC. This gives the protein CASSDLGETQYF.

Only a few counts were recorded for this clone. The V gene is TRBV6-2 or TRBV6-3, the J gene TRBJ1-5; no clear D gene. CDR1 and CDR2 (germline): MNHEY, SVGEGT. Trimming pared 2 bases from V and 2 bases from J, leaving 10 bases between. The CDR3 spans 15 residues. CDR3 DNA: TGTGCCAGCAGTTACAAGCGTGATGGCAATCAGCCCCAGCATTTT. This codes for CASSYKRDGNQPQHF.

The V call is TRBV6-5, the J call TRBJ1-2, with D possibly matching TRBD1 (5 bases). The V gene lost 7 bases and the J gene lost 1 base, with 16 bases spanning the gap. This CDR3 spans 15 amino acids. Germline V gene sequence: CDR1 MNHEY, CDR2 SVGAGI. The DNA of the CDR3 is TGTGCCAGCAACAGCCGGGACTCAAATAACTATGGCTACACCTTC. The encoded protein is CASNSRDSNNYGYTF.

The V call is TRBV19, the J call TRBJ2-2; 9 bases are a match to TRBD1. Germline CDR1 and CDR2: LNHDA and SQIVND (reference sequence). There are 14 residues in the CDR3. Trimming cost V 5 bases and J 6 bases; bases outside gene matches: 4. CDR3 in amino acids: CASSLDRGPGELFF. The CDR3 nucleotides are TGTGCCAGTAGTTTGGACAGGGGTCCCGGGGAGCTGTTTTTT.

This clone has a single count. CDR3 region: CACDRGMGQPQHF. The DNA of the CDR3 is TGTGCCTGCGACAGGGGTATGGGTCAGCCCCAGCATTTT. The chain recombines TRBV30 with TRBJ1-5, with 8 nucleotides matching TRBD1. This CDR3 is 13 amino acids long. Germline CDR1 GTSNPN, CDR2 SVGIG (reference sequence). Trimming removed 6 bases from V and 6 bases from J; junction bases left unmatched: 7. Filled out from reference TRBV30 and TRBJ1-5, the complete variable domain reads SQTIHQWPATLVQPVGSPLSLECTVEGTSNPNLYWYRQAAGRGLQLLFYSVGIGQISSEVPQNLSASRPQDRQFILSSKKLLLSDSGFYLCACDRGMGQPQHFGDGTRLSIL.

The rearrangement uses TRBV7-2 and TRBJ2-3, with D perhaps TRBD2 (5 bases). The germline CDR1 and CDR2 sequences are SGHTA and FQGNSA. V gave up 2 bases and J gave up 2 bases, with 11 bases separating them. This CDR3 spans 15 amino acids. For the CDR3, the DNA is TGTGCCAGCAGCTTATGGGAGCGACTCACAGATACGCAGTATTTT. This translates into CASSLWERLTDTQYF.

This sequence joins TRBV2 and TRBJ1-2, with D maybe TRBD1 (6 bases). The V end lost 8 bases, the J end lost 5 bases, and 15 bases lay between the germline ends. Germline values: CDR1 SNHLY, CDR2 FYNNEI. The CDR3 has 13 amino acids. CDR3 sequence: CASGLQGGYGYTF. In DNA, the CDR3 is TGTGCCAGCGGGTTACAGGGAGGTTATGGCTACACCTTC. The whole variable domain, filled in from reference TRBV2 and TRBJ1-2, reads EPEVTQTPSHQVTQMGQEVILRCVPISNHLYFYWYRQILGQKVEFLVSFYNNEISEKSEIFDDQFSVERPDGSNFTLKIRSTKLEDSAMYFCASGLQGGYGYTFGSGTRLTVV.

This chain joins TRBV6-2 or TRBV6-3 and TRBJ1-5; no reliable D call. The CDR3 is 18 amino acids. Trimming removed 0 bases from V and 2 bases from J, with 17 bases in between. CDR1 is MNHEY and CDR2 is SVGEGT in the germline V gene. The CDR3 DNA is TGTGCCAGCAGTTACTCGACGTTCGGCCGGGCTGGCAATCAGCCCCAGCATTTT. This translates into CASSYSTFGRAGNQPQHF.

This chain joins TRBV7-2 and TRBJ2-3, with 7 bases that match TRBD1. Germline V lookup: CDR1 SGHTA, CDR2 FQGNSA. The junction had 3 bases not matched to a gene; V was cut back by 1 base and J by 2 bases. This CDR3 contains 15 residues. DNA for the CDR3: TGTGCCAGCAGCTTAGGACAGGGTCACACAGATACGCAGTATTTT. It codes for CASSLGQGHTDTQYF.

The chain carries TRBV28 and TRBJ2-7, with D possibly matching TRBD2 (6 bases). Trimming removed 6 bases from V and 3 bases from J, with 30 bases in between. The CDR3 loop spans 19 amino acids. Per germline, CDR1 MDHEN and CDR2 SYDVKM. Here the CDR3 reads CASRSGPKAWAGSLYEQYF. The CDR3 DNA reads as TGTGCCAGCAGGTCGGGACCAAAAGCCTGGGCGGGATCACTCTACGAGCAGTACTTC.

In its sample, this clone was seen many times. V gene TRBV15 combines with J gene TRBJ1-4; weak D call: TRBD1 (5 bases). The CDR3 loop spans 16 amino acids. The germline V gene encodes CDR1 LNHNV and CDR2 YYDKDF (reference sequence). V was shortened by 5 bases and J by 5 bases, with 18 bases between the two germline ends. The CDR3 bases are TGTGCCACCAGCCCAGGTTTTGGGACTTCAAATGAAAAACTGTTTTTT. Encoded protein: CATSPGFGTSNEKLFF.

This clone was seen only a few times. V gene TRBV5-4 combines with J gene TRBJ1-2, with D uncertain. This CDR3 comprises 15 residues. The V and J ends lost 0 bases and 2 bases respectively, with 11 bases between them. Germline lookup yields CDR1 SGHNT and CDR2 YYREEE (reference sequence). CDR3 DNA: TGTGCCAGCAGCTTGGAGAGGGTTGCCAACTATGGCTACACCTTC. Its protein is CASSLERVANYGYTF.

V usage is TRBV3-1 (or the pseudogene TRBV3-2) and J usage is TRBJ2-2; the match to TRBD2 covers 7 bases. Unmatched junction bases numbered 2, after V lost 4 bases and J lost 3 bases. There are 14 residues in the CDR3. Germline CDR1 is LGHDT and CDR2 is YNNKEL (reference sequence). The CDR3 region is CASSPAGDTGELFF. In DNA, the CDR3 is TGTGCCAGCAGCCCTGCGGGGGACACCGGGGAGCTGTTTTTT.

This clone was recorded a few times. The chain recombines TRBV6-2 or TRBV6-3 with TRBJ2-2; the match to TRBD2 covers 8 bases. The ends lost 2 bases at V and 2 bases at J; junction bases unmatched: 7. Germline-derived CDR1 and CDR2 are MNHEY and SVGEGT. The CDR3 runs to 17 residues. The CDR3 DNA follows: TGTGCCAGCAGTTACGGGCCTCGGGGGGGCAACACCGGGGAGCTGTTTTTT. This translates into CASSYGPRGGNTGELFF.

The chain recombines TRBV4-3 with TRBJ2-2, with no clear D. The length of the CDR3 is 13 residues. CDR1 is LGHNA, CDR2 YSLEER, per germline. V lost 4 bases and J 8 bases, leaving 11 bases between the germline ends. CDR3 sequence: CASSPDTTGELFF. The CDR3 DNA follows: TGCGCCAGCAGCCCTGACACCACGGGGGAGCTGTTTTTT.

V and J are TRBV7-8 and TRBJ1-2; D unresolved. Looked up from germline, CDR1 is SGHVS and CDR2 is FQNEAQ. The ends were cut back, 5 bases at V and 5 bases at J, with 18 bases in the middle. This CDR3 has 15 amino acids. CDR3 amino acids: CASSQTPQRAYGYTF. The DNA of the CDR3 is TGTGCCAGCAGCCAAACCCCCCAAAGGGCATATGGCTACACCTTC.

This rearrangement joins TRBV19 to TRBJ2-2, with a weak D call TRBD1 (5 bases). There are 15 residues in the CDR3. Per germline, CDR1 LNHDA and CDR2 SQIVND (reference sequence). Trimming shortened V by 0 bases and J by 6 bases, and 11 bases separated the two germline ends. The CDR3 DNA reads TGTGCCAGTAGTATAGATGTCCTCAGGGCCGGGGAGCTGTTTTTT. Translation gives CASSIDVLRAGELFF.

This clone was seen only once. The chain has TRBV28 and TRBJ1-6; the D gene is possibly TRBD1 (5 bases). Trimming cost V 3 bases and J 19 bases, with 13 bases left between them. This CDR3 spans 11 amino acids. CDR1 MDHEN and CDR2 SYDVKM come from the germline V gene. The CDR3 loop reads CASSLGGVEHF. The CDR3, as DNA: TGTGCCAGCAGTTTGGGGGGAGTAGAACACTTT.

The CDR3 reads CASSPGLSGAGYTF. The CDR3 nucleotides are TGTGCCAGCAGTCCCGGACTAAGCGGGGCAGGCTACACCTTC. V gene TRBV28 combines with J gene TRBJ1-2; D perhaps matches TRBD1 (5 bases). The germline V gene has CDR1 MDHEN and CDR2 SYDVKM. Trimming took 5 bases from V and 8 from J, leaving 18 bases between them. The CDR3 has 14 amino acids.

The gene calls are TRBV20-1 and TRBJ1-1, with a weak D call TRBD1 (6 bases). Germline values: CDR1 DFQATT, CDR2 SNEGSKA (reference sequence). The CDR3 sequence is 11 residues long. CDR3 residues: CRVKGGTEAFF. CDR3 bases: TGCAGAGTAAAAGGGGGGACTGAAGCTTTCTTT.

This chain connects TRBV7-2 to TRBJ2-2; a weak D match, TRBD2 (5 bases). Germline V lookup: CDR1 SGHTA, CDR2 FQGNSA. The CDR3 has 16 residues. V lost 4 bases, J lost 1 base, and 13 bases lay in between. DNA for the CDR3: TGTGCCAGCAGCTCCCGCGGACTGGGGAACACCGGGGAGCTGTTTTTT. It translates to CASSSRGLGNTGELFF.

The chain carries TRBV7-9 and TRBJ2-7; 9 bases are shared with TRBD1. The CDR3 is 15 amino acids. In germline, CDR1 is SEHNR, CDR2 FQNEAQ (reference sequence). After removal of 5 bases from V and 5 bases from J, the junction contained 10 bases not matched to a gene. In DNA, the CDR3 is TGTGCCAGCAGCGTCACCGGGACAGGGCTTGACGAGCAGTACTTC. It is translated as CASSVTGTGLDEQYF.

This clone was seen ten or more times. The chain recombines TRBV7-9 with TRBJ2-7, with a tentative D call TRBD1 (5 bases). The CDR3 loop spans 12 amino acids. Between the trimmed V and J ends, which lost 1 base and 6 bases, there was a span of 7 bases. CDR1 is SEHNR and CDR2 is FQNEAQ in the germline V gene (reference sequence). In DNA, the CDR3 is TGTGCCAGCAGCTTAGAAAGGGGCGAGCAGTACTTC. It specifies CASSLERGEQYF.

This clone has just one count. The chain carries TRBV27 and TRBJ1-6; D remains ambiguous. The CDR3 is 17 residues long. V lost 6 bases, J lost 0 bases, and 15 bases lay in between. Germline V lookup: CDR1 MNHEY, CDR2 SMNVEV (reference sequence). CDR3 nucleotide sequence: TGTGCCAGCAGCCTAAGACTATCTAGCTCCTATAATTCACCCCTCCACTTT. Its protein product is CASSLRLSSSYNSPLHF.

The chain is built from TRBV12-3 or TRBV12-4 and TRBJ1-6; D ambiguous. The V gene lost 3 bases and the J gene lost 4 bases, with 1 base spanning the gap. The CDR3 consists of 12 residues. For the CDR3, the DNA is TGTGCCAGCAGTTTTTATAATTCACCCCTCCACTTT. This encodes CASSFYNSPLHF.

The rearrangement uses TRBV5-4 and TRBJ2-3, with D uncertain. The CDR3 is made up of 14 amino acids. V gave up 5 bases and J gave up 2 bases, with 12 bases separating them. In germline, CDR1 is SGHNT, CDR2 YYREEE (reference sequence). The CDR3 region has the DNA TGTGCCAGCAGAGGCGGTTTCCACACAGATACGCAGTATTTT. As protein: CASRGGFHTDTQYF.